These 11 T cell receptor beta chains were sequenced from one sample in a study of blood T cell repertoires in COVID-19. TCRdb keeps only in-frame clones here, not all; method: immunoSEQ multiplex PCR. The sample has under 95,000 clones, roughly four fifths seen once. Sequenced sample: peripheral blood. The receptors come from a man aged 50-60 years with acute or convalescent COVID-19.

The chain is built from TRBV3-1 (or the pseudogene TRBV3-2) and TRBJ1-1; D gene uncertain. The CDR3 totals 16 residues. Per germline, CDR1 LGHDT and CDR2 YNNKEL (reference sequence). V lost 1 base and J 1 base, leaving 13 bases between the germline ends. The CDR3 protein is CASSQVMPQRNTEAFF. The CDR3 region has the DNA TGTGCCAGCAGCCAAGTTATGCCGCAGCGGAACACTGAAGCTTTCTTT.

V is TRBV6-6 and J is TRBJ2-1; D possibly corresponds to TRBD2 (5 bases). Trimming took 5 bases from V and 1 from J, leaving 9 bases between them. Germline loops: CDR1 MNHNY, CDR2 SVGAGI (reference sequence). The CDR3 consists of 14 residues. DNA for the CDR3: TGTGCCAGCAGTGGGCGGGTATCCTACAATGAGCAGTTCTTC. As protein: CASSGRVSYNEQFF.

This clone was seen only a few times. The J gene is TRBJ1-2, the V gene TRBV7-2; D gene uncertain. Between the trimmed V and J ends, which lost 1 base and 4 bases, there was a span of 16 bases. From germline, CDR1 is SGHTA and CDR2 FQGNSA. The CDR3 length is 16 residues. CDR3 coding DNA: TGTGCCAGCAGCTTAGAAGGAAGGAGGTCTTTCTATGGCTACACCTTC. Its protein product is CASSLEGRRSFYGYTF. Drawing the rest from reference TRBV7-2 and TRBJ1-2, the complete variable domain is GAGVSQSPSNKVTEKGKDVELRCDPISGHTALYWYRQSLGQGLEFLIYFQGNSAPDKSGLPSDRFSAERTGGSVSTLTIQRTQQEDSAVYLCASSLEGRRSFYGYTFGSGTRLTVV.

This rearrangement joins TRBV9 to TRBJ2-1, with 10 bases that match TRBD1. The V segment lost 3 bases and the J segment 4 bases; nucleotides outside the gene matches: 4. Germline loops: CDR1 SGDLS, CDR2 YYNGEE. There are 15 residues in the CDR3. CDR3: CASSATGQGYNEQFF. CDR3 nucleotide sequence: TGTGCCAGCAGCGCAACGGGACAGGGGTACAATGAGCAGTTCTTC.

The chain is built from TRBV6-2 or TRBV6-3 and TRBJ2-2; 8 bases are a match to TRBD1. CDR3 length equals 16 residues. Trimming at V came to 2 bases and at J to 4 bases, leaving 6 bases not matched to a gene. Germline CDR1 is MNHEY and CDR2 is SVGEGT. CDR3: CASSYDRGSRTGELFF. The CDR3, as DNA: TGTGCCAGCAGTTACGACAGGGGTTCACGCACCGGGGAGCTGTTTTTT.

The rearrangement links TRBV7-6 to TRBJ2-3; D gene ambiguous. CDR1 is SGHVS and CDR2 is FNYEAQ in the germline V gene. The V and J ends lost 5 bases and 6 bases respectively, with 9 bases between them. The CDR3 spans 12 residues. Here the CDR3 reads CASSPDGDTQYF. The CDR3 bases are TGTGCCAGCAGCCCCGACGGGGATACGCAGTATTTT.

The chain uses TRBV5-4 and TRBJ1-1; 9 bases agree with TRBD1. CDR1 and CDR2 from the germline V gene are SGHNT and YYREEE (reference sequence). This CDR3 comprises 14 residues. V lost 4 bases to trimming and J lost 12 bases; unmatched junction nucleotides: 13. CDR3 DNA: TGTGCCAGCAGCGCGAACAGGGGGCAGGTCGGGACTTTCTTT. This gives the protein CASSANRGQVGTFF.

This chain joins TRBV2 and TRBJ2-7; the match to TRBD2 covers 14 bases. Germline lookup yields CDR1 SNHLY and CDR2 FYNNEI. CDR3 length equals 15 residues. The V gene end was trimmed by 7 bases and the J gene end by 3 bases; junction bases not matched to a gene: 5. CDR3 amino acids: CASTKGTSGGYEQYF. The CDR3 DNA is TGTGCCAGCACCAAAGGGACTAGCGGGGGCTACGAGCAGTACTTC.

This clone was counted a few times. V and J are TRBV28 and TRBJ1-5; D is ambiguous. The V gene lost 2 bases and the J gene lost 10 bases, with 24 bases spanning the gap. The CDR3 spans 17 residues. The germline CDR1 and CDR2 sequences are MDHEN and SYDVKM. DNA for the CDR3: TGTGCCAGCAGTTTAGTTGTATCGGCCCCTATAGCGATCCCCCAGCATTTT. This translates into CASSLVVSAPIAIPQHF.

This rearrangement joins TRBV19 to TRBJ2-1; 7 bases fit TRBD2. Germline-derived CDR1 and CDR2 are LNHDA and SQIVND (reference sequence). The CDR3 spans 15 residues. J lost 0 bases, V lost 7 bases, and 6 bases had no gene match. CDR3 sequence (DNA): TGTGCCAGTACCCTCCGCGGGAGCTCCTACAATGAGCAGTTCTTC. It yields the protein CASTLRGSSYNEQFF.

The CDR3 region has the DNA TGCAGCGTTTCAGCCCCCGACAGGTGGGAAGAGACCCAGTACTTC. It yields the protein CSVSAPDRWEETQYF. V usage is TRBV29-1 and J usage is TRBJ2-5; weak D call: TRBD1 (6 bases). Deletions cut 5 bases from V and 3 bases from J, with 19 bases between. The CDR3 contains 15 residues. Looked up from germline, CDR1 is SQVTM and CDR2 is ANQGSEA.